This TCR beta chain was captured in a study of T cells in Graves' hyperthyroidism and ophthalmopathy. General study results and limits: Median prediction lead before ophthalmopathy onset was about 6.7 months with the model. A 13 V-J signature model discriminated ophthalmopathy versus stable hyperthyroidism.

TCR beta CDR3 sequences were amplified from RNA transcripts. The HTBI set primed first-round TCR CDR3 RT-PCR. TCRdb independently ran MiXCR on the multiplex PCR reads; one entry per CDR3 protein. In the table there are about 560,000 distinct CDR3 sequences, 40% to 55% of which are singletons. The V gene's germline CDR1 is SGDLS and CDR2 YYNGEE. The CDR3 runs to 15 residues. The V end was cut by 0 bases, the J end by 0 bases, with 7 bases between. Patients aged 18 to 65 had newly diagnosed hyperthyroidism that had lasted under 2 months. Reasons for excluding patients were uncontrolled infection, other autoimmune disease, pregnancy or lactation. This clonotype has ten or more counts. Its antigen is still unknown.

The TCR originated in a woman under 30 with Graves' hyperthyroidism. The sequencing input was peripheral blood or thyroid tissue (not recorded which). The chain is built from TRBV9 and TRBJ1-3; D gene unclear. The CDR3 nucleotides read TGTGCCAGCAGCGTAGGATCTGGCTCTGGAAACACCATATATTTT. It encodes CASSVGSGSGNTIYF.